These 22 T cell receptor beta chains came from one sample sequenced in a study of read filtering for tumor transcriptome and immune sequencing. This library used roughly 430 ng RNA and molecular barcoded adaptors spanning alpha/delta and beta/gamma chains. TCRdb re-analysed the reads in MiXCR, keeping a single row per CDR3 protein. The sample carries 35,000 to 55,000 distinct CDR3 sequences, over 9.5% recorded once. Sequenced sample: a population of CD138-negative cells sorted from bone marrow. These receptors originate from a donor aged 40 or older with multiple myeloma.

This clonotype was detected only a few times. This could be a read error, since a much larger clone is one nucleotide away. The CDR3 loop is CASSSGTSANTGVLFF. Here the CDR3 DNA reads TGCGCCAGCAGCTCCGGGACTAGCGCGAACACCGGGGTGCTGTTTTTT. The chain recombines TRBV5-1 with TRBJ2-2; 10 nucleotides line up with TRBD2. There are 16 residues in the CDR3. The germline CDR1 and CDR2 sequences are SGHRS and YFSETQ.

This clonotype came up a few times. The V and J genes are TRBV20-1 and TRBJ2-3; 7 positions agree with TRBD1. The J segment lost 2 bases and the V segment lost 2 bases, leaving 10 bases of the junction unmatched. The germline V gene encodes CDR1 DFQATT and CDR2 SNEGSKA (reference sequence). The CDR3 spans 16 residues. CDR3 loop: CSARSLTDRVTDTQYF. In DNA, the CDR3 is TGCAGTGCTAGAAGTCTAACTGACAGGGTCACAGATACGCAGTATTTT.

As regards this clonotype: One end of the junction is discordant with germline, which a read error may explain. The V and J genes are TRBV6-6 and TRBJ2-7; 8 bases map to TRBD1. The length of the CDR3 is 13 residues. CDR1 is MNHNY and CDR2 is SVGAGI in the germline V gene (reference sequence). The CDR3 sequence is CASGGTGVAEQLF. In nucleotides, the CDR3 is TGTGCCAGCGGAGGGACAGGCGTGGCCGAGCAGTTATTC.

Ten or more counts support this clonotype. This chain links TRBV20-1 with TRBJ2-7; no firm D call. The V gene lost 0 bases and the J gene lost 0 bases, with 12 bases spanning the gap. The CDR3 spans 15 residues. The V gene's germline CDR1 is DFQATT and CDR2 SNEGSKA (reference sequence). CDR3: CSARDLVRSSYEQYF. In DNA form, the CDR3 reads TGCAGTGCTAGAGATTTGGTTCGTAGCTCCTACGAGCAGTACTTC.

This clonotype was seen at least ten times. The chain joins TRBV19 to TRBJ2-1; D unclear. The CDR3 has 13 amino acids. CDR1 is LNHDA, CDR2 SQIVND, per germline (reference sequence). V was shortened by 3 bases and J by 5 bases, with 8 bases between the two germline ends. The CDR3 DNA follows: TGTGCCAGTAGTATGTACGTCAACAATGAGCAGTTCTTC. The encoded protein is CASSMYVNNEQFF. Filled out from reference TRBV19 and TRBJ2-1, the complete variable domain reads DGGITQSPKYLFRKEGQNVTLSCEQNLNHDAMYWYRQDPGQGLRLIYYSQIVNDFQKGDIAEGYSVSREKKESFPLTVTSAQKNPTAFYLCASSMYVNNEQFFGPGTRLTVL.

J is TRBJ1-3 and V is TRBV6-2 or TRBV6-3; D call uncertain. The V gene lost 3 bases and the J gene lost 2 bases, with 14 bases spanning the gap. The CDR3 covers 16 residues. Germline CDR1 and CDR2: MNHEY and SVGEGT. The CDR3 protein is CASSYPLQFTGNTIYF. As DNA, the CDR3 is TGTGCCAGCAGTTATCCTTTGCAATTCACTGGAAACACCATATATTTT.

This clonotype was seen ten or more times. This chain connects TRBV14 to TRBJ2-7; 9 positions match TRBD1. Germline V gene data show CDR1 as SGHDN and CDR2 as FVKESK. J lost 7 bases, V lost 1 base, and 14 bases had no gene match. There are 17 residues in the CDR3. CDR3 in amino acids: CASSQGWTGVSLGEQYF. The CDR3 DNA sequence: TGTGCCAGCAGCCAAGGGTGGACAGGGGTGTCTTTGGGGGAGCAGTACTTC.

This clonotype was observed many times. This chain uses TRBV29-1 with TRBJ1-4, with no clear D. The CDR3 is 14 residues long. Trimming took 4 bases from V and 3 from J, leaving 12 bases between them. Per the germline V gene, CDR1 is SQVTM and CDR2 is ANQGSEA. The CDR3 coding sequence is TGCAGCGTTGGGGAGGTGTCTGCTAATGAAAAACTGTTTTTT. Its translation: CSVGEVSANEKLFF.

The chain carries TRBV18 and TRBJ1-1; unclear D gene. This CDR3 comprises 15 residues. Germline V gene sequence: CDR1 KGHSH, CDR2 LQKENI. V was cut by 0 bases and J by 1 base, with 9 bases left in between. The CDR3 DNA reads as TGTGCCAGCTCACCACCGTCAAGAGCGAACACTGAAGCTTTCTTT. Residues: CASSPPSRANTEAFF.

This clonotype was observed at least ten times. The CDR3 is CASSHLDRAGETQYF. CDR3 nucleotides: TGTGCCAGCAGCCACCTCGACAGGGCGGGAGAGACCCAGTACTTC. The J gene is TRBJ2-5, the V gene TRBV7-2; 7 bases map to TRBD1. V shed 5 bases and J 4 bases; nucleotides not matched to a gene: 10. CDR1 is SGHTA, CDR2 FQGNSA, per germline. The CDR3 contains 15 residues.

Many counts were recorded for this clonotype. The chain employs TRBV28 and TRBJ1-5; 7 positions agree with TRBD1. Per the germline V gene, CDR1 is MDHEN and CDR2 is SYDVKM. V lost 6 bases and J lost 2; bases outside the gene matches: 13. There are 17 residues in the CDR3. CDR3 sequence reads: CASSTDGQAGGNQPQHF. Written as DNA, the CDR3 is TGTGCCAGCAGCACCGACGGACAGGCCGGCGGCAATCAGCCCCAGCATTTT.

This clonotype has at least ten counts. J is TRBJ2-1 and V is TRBV6-2 or TRBV6-3; 11 nucleotides agree with TRBD2. The CDR3 contains 14 residues. Unmatched junction bases numbered 5, after V lost 8 bases and J lost 5 bases. The germline V gene has CDR1 MNHEY and CDR2 SVGEGT. CDR3: CASAGTSGNNEQFF. The CDR3 DNA follows: TGTGCCAGCGCCGGGACTAGCGGAAACAATGAGCAGTTCTTC.

As DNA, the CDR3 is TGTGCCAGCTCAGTGGCCCCTGGACAGCCCCAGCATTTT. Translated, it gives CASSVAPGQPQHF. The chain combines TRBV18 with TRBJ1-5; D is uncertain. V lost 5 bases, J lost 7 bases, and 12 bases lay in between. CDR3 length: 13 amino acids. Looked up from germline, CDR1 is KGHSH and CDR2 is LQKENI.

The V call is TRBV6-2 or TRBV6-3, the J call TRBJ1-1; D possibly corresponds to TRBD1 (5 bases). With 7 bases removed from V and 6 bases from J, the gap between germline ends came to 18 bases. This CDR3 has 14 residues. CDR1 and CDR2 (germline): MNHEY, SVGEGT. CDR3 residues: CASTEWDPYAEAFF. DNA for the CDR3: TGTGCCAGCACAGAGTGGGACCCATACGCTGAAGCTTTCTTT.

This clonotype showed up many times. CDR3 DNA: TGCGCCAGCAGTGGTGCCTTCTACAATGAGCAGTTCTTC. Residues: CASSGAFYNEQFF. The rearrangement links TRBV10-1 to TRBJ2-1; D is unclear. The germline V and J ends were trimmed by 4 bases and 3 bases, with 7 bases remaining between them. The CDR3 has 13 amino acids. In germline, CDR1 is WNHNN, CDR2 SYGVQD (reference sequence).

In its sample, this clonotype was seen many times. The chain combines TRBV28 with TRBJ2-6; no reliable D call. The CDR3 spans 15 residues. Germline CDR1 MDHEN, CDR2 SYDVKM. V lost 5 bases to trimming and J lost 0 bases, with 8 bases between them. The CDR3 here is CASSSTHSGANVLTF. CDR3 DNA sequence: TGTGCCAGCAGTAGTACTCACTCTGGGGCCAACGTCCTGACTTTC.

This clonotype was counted many times. The V and J genes are TRBV5-6 and TRBJ1-2; a weak D match, TRBD1 (5 bases). Trimming left V 4 bases short and J 5 bases short, with 15 bases between. The germline gives CDR1 SGHDT, CDR2 YYEEEE. CDR3 length: 14 amino acids. This chain's CDR3 is CASSPGGRDYGYTF. The CDR3 nucleotides are TGTGCCAGCAGCCCTGGAGGCAGGGATTATGGCTACACCTTC. Filled out from reference TRBV5-6 and TRBJ1-2, the complete variable domain reads DAGVTQSPTHLIKTRGQQVTLRCSPKSGHDTVSWYQQALGQGPQFIFQYYEEEERQRGNFPDRFSGHQFPNYSSELNVNALLLGDSALYLCASSPGGRDYGYTFGSGTRLTVV.

At least ten counts were recorded for this clonotype. V usage is TRBV2 and J usage is TRBJ1-5; D unresolved. The V and J ends lost 8 bases and 3 bases respectively, with 11 bases between them. The CDR3 runs to 13 residues. Germline assignment: CDR1 SNHLY and CDR2 FYNNEI. CDR3 loop: CASRNMDNQPQHF. CDR3 nucleotides: TGTGCCAGCCGTAACATGGACAATCAGCCCCAGCATTTT.

Many counts were recorded for this clonotype. V and J are TRBV20-1 and TRBJ2-1; no reliable D call. Between the trimmed V and J ends, which lost 5 bases and 0 bases, there was a span of 11 bases. The germline V gene has CDR1 DFQATT and CDR2 SNEGSKA (reference sequence). CDR3 size: 14 residues. The CDR3 here is CSAPTKSSYNEQFF. CDR3 nucleotides: TGCAGTGCTCCCACTAAGAGCTCCTACAATGAGCAGTTCTTC.

This clonotype was observed at least ten times. J is TRBJ2-6 and V is TRBV6-6; no definite D call. This CDR3 comprises 14 residues. CDR1 is MNHNY, CDR2 SVGAGI, per germline (reference sequence). The germline V and J ends were trimmed by 8 bases and 0 bases, with 8 bases remaining between them. The CDR3 here is CASRSDSGANVLTF. The CDR3 region has the DNA TGTGCCAGCCGGTCTGACTCTGGGGCCAACGTCCTGACTTTC.

Many counts were recorded for this clonotype. The V gene is TRBV12-3 or TRBV12-4, the J gene TRBJ1-1; a weak D match, TRBD1 (6 bases). V was cut by 6 bases and J by 2 bases, with 16 bases left in between. This CDR3 is 15 amino acids long. Here the CDR3 reads CASSPGTGSNTEAFF. The DNA for the CDR3 is TGTGCCAGCAGCCCGGGTACAGGGTCAAACACTGAAGCTTTCTTT.

The table lists this clonotype with a few counts. The J gene is TRBJ2-1, the V gene TRBV28; 8 bases map to TRBD2. The CDR3 covers 16 residues. V trimming: 5 bases; J trimming: 0 bases; junction bases outside the gene matches: 6. CDR1 MDHEN and CDR2 SYDVKM come from the germline V gene. This CDR3 is CASSIAGTSSYNEQFF. The CDR3, as DNA: TGTGCCAGCAGTATAGCCGGGACTAGCTCCTACAATGAGCAGTTCTTC.